This entry describes one TCR beta chain. V lost 5 bases to trimming and J lost 6 bases, with 11 bases between them. This CDR3 contains 11 residues. Germline V CDR1 and CDR2: DFQATT, SNEGSKA (reference sequence). The data stem from a study of CD8+CD57+ T cells in acquired aplastic anemia. In patients chosen for sequencing, flow cytometry had shown CD8+CD57+ cell expansion. The template used for profiling TCR beta VDJ and CDR3 was genomic DNA. TCRdb reprocessed the reads via MiXCR and lists one record per CDR3 protein. The sample comprises under 200,000 distinct CDR3 sequences, about 50% of which are singletons, and roughly 30% rests with the top ten.

This sequence was found in a human donor with aplastic anemia. The sequenced sample consisted of sorted CD4+, CD8+, or CD8+CD57+ T cells (not recorded which) from PBMCs. V is TRBV20-1 and J is TRBJ2-7, with D uncertain. CDR3 sequence (DNA): TGCAGTGCTTCATCCGGCGCCGAGCAGTACTTC. Translating gives CSASSGAEQYF.